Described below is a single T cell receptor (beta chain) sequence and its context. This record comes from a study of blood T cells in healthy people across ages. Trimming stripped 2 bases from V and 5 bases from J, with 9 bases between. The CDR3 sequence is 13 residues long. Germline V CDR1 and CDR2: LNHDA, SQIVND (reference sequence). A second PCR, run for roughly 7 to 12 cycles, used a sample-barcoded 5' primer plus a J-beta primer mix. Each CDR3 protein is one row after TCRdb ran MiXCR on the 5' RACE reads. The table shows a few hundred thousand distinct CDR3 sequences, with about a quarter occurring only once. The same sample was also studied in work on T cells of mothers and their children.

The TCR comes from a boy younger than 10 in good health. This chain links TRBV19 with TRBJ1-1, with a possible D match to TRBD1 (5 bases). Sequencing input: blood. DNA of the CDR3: TGTGCCAGTAGTATAAACGGGGGAACTGAAGCTTTCTTT. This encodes CASSINGGTEAFF. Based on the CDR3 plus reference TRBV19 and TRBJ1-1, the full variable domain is DGGITQSPKYLFRKEGQNVTLSCEQNLNHDAMYWYRQDPGQGLRLIYYSQIVNDFQKGDIAEGYSVSREKKESFPLTVTSAQKNPTAFYLCASSINGGTEAFFGQGTRLTVV.